This T cell receptor beta chain was captured in a study of control samples from healthy donors and cancer patients (dated by TCRdb to about 2020). The library was made by the immunoSEQ multiplex PCR assay. TCRdb retrieved this table from immuneACCESS and kept in-frame rearrangements only. Not all clones are present; in checked studies, unresolved V genes account for under half, and no reason is known for the remainder. Recorded for this sample are roughly 130,000 clones; approximately 89% of them occurred a single time. Clones ranked in the top ten supply more than 6.5% of the sample. Worth noting for this clone: There is no known antigen for this receptor. Qualities for individual bases were not recorded, and no much larger clone is one base off.

V is cut by 2 bases and J by 0 bases, and the space between the germline ends is 5 bases. Taken from the germline V gene, the CDR1 and CDR2 loops are MNHEY and SVGAGI. Including cysteine and phenylalanine, the CDR3 has 14 amino acids. Only the CDR3 portion is preserved as DNA: 42 bases, with reading frame beginning at the first base. Specimen: blood. The chain is encoded by TRBV6-5 joined to TRBJ1-3; the D gene is not confidently resolved. The TCR comes from a young man in good health. This receptor carries the CDR3 CASSYAYSGNTIYF. At the DNA level, the sequence is TGTGCCAGCAGTTACGCCTACTCTGGAAACACCATATATTTT.